This T cell receptor (beta chain) was obtained from a study of memory CD4+ T cells and cytomegalovirus serostatus (dated by TCRdb to 2018 to 2020). Background on the whole study: The cohort included about 33 healthy adults from Belgium, of whom 9 were CMV seropositive and approximately 24 were CMV seronegative. To replicate a published TCR-based CMV serostatus classifier, the researchers sequenced the CD4+ memory TCRbeta repertoires of a Belgian cohort whose cytomegalovirus serostatus was known. The investigation overall reported the following: Of under 200 previously reported CMV-associated TCRbeta sequences, approximately 70 appeared in the CD4+ memory repertoires, each in one to five individuals. For CMV serostatus prediction, a median bootstrapped AUC of roughly 0.94 was reached with the original framework, and a median bootstrapped AUC of roughly 0.9 was reached with a US-trained random forest. Results were interpreted as suggesting that the CMV-associated TCR signature is largely present in the CD4+ memory repertoire. The original-framework classifier achieved a median bootstrapped AUC of almost 0.97 with a 95% CI of 0.76-1.00 on the Belgian cohort. Unlike the original study, which covered naive and memory CD4+ and CD8+ populations, the Belgian study sequenced only CD4+CD45RO+ memory cells.

There are a few counts of this clone. It has no known antigen specificity. Base qualities are not provided; no much larger clone lies one nucleotide away. The CDR3 starts with the cysteine, ends with the phenylalanine, and has 16 residues. The read is trimmed to its CDR3 DNA, 48 bases read in frame from base 1. The junction carries 16 bases between V and J, which are trimmed by 5 bases and 0 bases respectively. The CDR1 and CDR2 encoded by the germline V gene (reference sequence) are MNHEY and SMNVEV. The Quick-DNA Microprep Kit was used to extract genomic DNA from the sorted cells. Amplification of TCRbeta DNA was done with the immunoSEQ hsTCRbeta kit, following the protocol from the manufacturer. TCRbeta libraries were sequenced on an Illumina MiSeq instrument. The published analysis was carried out like this. Following removal of out-of-frame sequences, roughly 2 million distinct TCRbeta sequences were retained, with an average of roughly 71,000 per individual. Each individual was scored using the number of around 180 previously reported CMV-associated TCRbeta sequences that the individual carried and the total number of productive distinct TCRbeta sequences. A beta-binomial model was reimplemented in Python, and random forests from scikit-learn, run with default parameters, were trained on data from the US cohort. Classifier performance on the Belgian cohort was summarized as median AUC with percentile confidence intervals calculated over 10,000 bootstrap iterations. The immuneACCESS repertoire file appears here via TCRdb, limited to in-frame rearrangements. These files lack a portion of the clones; in checked studies, under half of the deficit traces to unresolved V genes, and the cause of the others is not known. The V and J calls and clone size were taken over from that table, and D and trimming were inferred from the DNA. The sample has tens of thousands of clones on record, 70% to 80% of them singletons. 1% to 1.3% of the sample is held by the ten biggest clonotypes.

Single viable CD3+CD4+CD8-CD45RO+ cells were sorted as memory CD4+ T cells on a FACSAria II. To determine CMV serostatus, a Roche Elecsys assay was used that detects serum IgG against CMV pp150, pp28, p38 and p52. Once the samples were thawed, total CD4+ T cells were enriched through positive selection using CD4 magnetic microbeads. Samples originated from another study that specifically interrogated the CD4+ T cell memory repertoire. Peripheral blood mononuclear cells were isolated and cryopreserved according to standard operating procedures, and serum was stored at -80 degrees C. The staining used CD3-PerCP (BW264/56), CD4-APC (RPA-T4), CD45RO-PE (UCHT1) and CD8-Pacific Orange (3B5) antibodies, and Sytox blue was used to exclude non-viable cells.

Recombination linked TRBV27 to TRBJ1-1, with TRBD1 tentatively as D gene (6 bases match). The sample consisted of memory CD4+ T cells from blood. The sequence came from an adult in good health and CMV-seronegative. The CDR3 is CASSPMGAHLNTEAFF. The DNA sequence reads TGTGCCAGCAGTCCCATGGGGGCACACTTGAACACTGAAGCTTTCTTT.